Each of the 26 T cell receptor beta chains below was sequenced from the same sample in a study of blood T cell repertoires in COVID-19. Sequencing used immunoSEQ multiplex PCR; TCRdb keeps in-frame clones, though not all of them. The sample has roughly 100,000 clones; roughly 87% are singletons. The sequenced material came from peripheral blood. These TCRs come from a man aged 50-60 years with active COVID-19.

This clone was counted only a few times. V gene TRBV5-5 combines with J gene TRBJ1-4; no firm D call. V was clipped by 2 bases and J by 3 bases, with 11 bases between them. CDR1 and CDR2 from the germline V gene are SGHKS and YYEKEE (reference sequence). The CDR3 is 15 residues long. The CDR3 sequence is CASSLVAASNEKLFF. CDR3 coding DNA: TGTGCCAGCAGCTTAGTAGCCGCCTCTAATGAAAAACTGTTTTTT. Complete variable domain (other parts from reference TRBV5-5 and TRBJ1-4): DAGVTQSPTHLIKTRGQQVTLRCSPISGHKSVSWYQQVLGQGPQFIFQYYEKEERGRGNFPDRFSARQFPNYSSELNVNALLLGDSALYLCASSLVAASNEKLFFGSGTQLSVL.

This chain uses TRBV6-2 or TRBV6-3 with TRBJ2-2; TRBD2 matches at 7 bases. CDR3 length: 16 residues. Germline loops: CDR1 MNHEY, CDR2 SVGEGT. After removal of 4 bases from V and 2 bases from J, the junction contained 7 bases not matched to a gene. The CDR3 DNA reads TGTGCCAGCAGTTCTTGGGGAGGGACCAACACCGGGGAGCTGTTTTTT. It is translated as CASSSWGGTNTGELFF.

The CDR3 reads CASSPNRGRISTEAFF. The CDR3 DNA sequence: TGTGCCAGTAGCCCTAACAGGGGGCGGATAAGCACTGAAGCTTTCTTT. The chain employs TRBV19 and TRBJ1-1; TRBD1 matches at 9 bases. The CDR3 extends over 16 amino acids. The junction had 12 bases not matched to a gene; V was cut back by 6 bases and J by 4 bases. Per germline, CDR1 LNHDA and CDR2 SQIVND (reference sequence).

The chain uses TRBV9 and TRBJ2-7; 8 bases match TRBD1. J lost 3 bases, V lost 4 bases, and 3 bases had no gene match. The CDR3 is 13 amino acids. Germline V gene data show CDR1 as SGDLS and CDR2 as YYNGEE. The CDR3 sequence is CASSRDRFYEQYF. CDR3 sequence (DNA): TGTGCCAGCAGCCGGGACAGGTTCTACGAGCAGTACTTC. Combining the CDR3 with reference TRBV9 and TRBJ2-7 gives the whole variable domain DSGVTQTPKHLITATGQRVTLRCSPRSGDLSVYWYQQSLDQGLQFLIQYYNGEERAKGNILERFSAQQFPDLHSELNLSSLELGDSALYFCASSRDRFYEQYFGPGTRLTVT.

The chain joins TRBV30 to TRBJ1-2, with D tentatively TRBD1 (6 bases). Trimming took off 8 bases at V and 8 bases at J, with 21 bases between the two ends. This CDR3 spans 13 amino acids. CDR1 GTSNPN and CDR2 SVGIG come from the germline V gene (reference sequence). In nucleotides, the CDR3 is TGTGCCGGGCAGGGGAATTGGGCTATGGGCTACACCTTC. Translating gives CAGQGNWAMGYTF.

V and J are TRBV6-5 and TRBJ1-1; no clear D gene. The germline V gene encodes CDR1 MNHEY and CDR2 SVGAGI. The CDR3 has 13 residues. Trimming cost V 6 bases and J 2 bases, with 10 bases left between them. The CDR3 DNA is TGTGCCAGCAGACCGGGTCAAAACACTGAAGCTTTCTTT. This encodes CASRPGQNTEAFF.

The chain joins TRBV7-2 to TRBJ2-7, with TRBD1 identical over 7 bases. The CDR3 spans 14 residues. From germline, CDR1 is SGHTA and CDR2 FQGNSA. J gave up 6 bases and V 5 bases, and 10 bases lay outside the gene matches. The CDR3 protein is CASSPSPGTAEQYF. CDR3 nucleotide sequence: TGTGCCAGCAGCCCCAGCCCAGGGACAGCCGAGCAGTACTTC. Variable domain in full (rest from reference TRBV7-2 and TRBJ2-7): GAGVSQSPSNKVTEKGKDVELRCDPISGHTALYWYRQSLGQGLEFLIYFQGNSAPDKSGLPSDRFSAERTGGSVSTLTIQRTQQEDSAVYLCASSPSPGTAEQYFGPGTRLTVT.

This sequence joins TRBV27 and TRBJ2-4; TRBD2 agrees at 10 bases. This CDR3 has 15 residues. Germline V gene data show CDR1 as MNHEY and CDR2 as SMNVEV (reference sequence). With V trimmed by 2 bases and J by 7 bases, 5 bases remained unmatched. In nucleotides, the CDR3 is TGTGCCAGCAGTTTAGGGCTAGCGGGGGTTAACATTCAGTACTTC. It codes for CASSLGLAGVNIQYF.

J is TRBJ1-3 and V is TRBV7-8; weak D call: TRBD1 (5 bases). The CDR3 runs 17 residues. Germline CDR1 reads SGHVS; CDR2 reads FQNEAQ. Deletions cut 3 bases from V and 7 bases from J, with 22 bases between. The CDR3 sequence: CASSLSLGRGFMNTIYF. CDR3 nucleotides: TGTGCCAGCAGCTTGTCGCTGGGGAGGGGTTTTATGAACACCATATATTTT.

The gene calls are TRBV10-3 and TRBJ1-1; D may be TRBD1 (5 bases). Germline V gene sequence: CDR1 ENHRY, CDR2 SYGVKD. The germline V and J ends were trimmed by 6 bases and 4 bases, with 18 bases remaining between them. The CDR3 extends over 15 amino acids. CDR3 DNA: TGTGCCATCAGGAATCCGGCGGGACCGTTCACTGAAGCTTTCTTT. Protein product: CAIRNPAGPFTEAFF.

This clone was seen only a few times. The chain has TRBV3-1 (or the pseudogene TRBV3-2) and TRBJ1-1; D is unclear. Germline loops: CDR1 LGHDT, CDR2 YNNKEL (reference sequence). CDR3 length: 12 amino acids. Trimming took 0 bases from V and 7 from J, leaving 6 bases between them. DNA of the CDR3: TGTGCCAGCAGCCAAGAAGGGAGTGAAGCTTTCTTT. Translation: CASSQEGSEAFF.

The chain uses TRBV29-1 and TRBJ1-3; TRBD1 is a possible D gene (6 bases). Trimming pared 4 bases from V and 1 base from J, leaving 8 bases between. The length of the CDR3 is 13 residues. The germline gives CDR1 SQVTM, CDR2 ANQGSEA. This chain's CDR3 is CSVGDRSGNTIYF. CDR3 coding DNA: TGCAGCGTTGGAGACAGGTCTGGAAACACCATATATTTT.

The gene calls are TRBV4-1 and TRBJ2-7; D is perhaps TRBD1 (6 bases). V gave up 4 bases and J gave up 5 bases, with 15 bases separating them. The CDR3 totals 14 residues. Germline V lookup: CDR1 MGHRA, CDR2 YSYEKL. This CDR3 is CASSRPGTQDEQYF. The CDR3 bases are TGCGCCAGCAGCCGCCCCGGGACACAAGACGAGCAGTACTTC.

In its sample, this clone was seen once. Other DNA sequences in this sample translate to the same CDR3. The chain employs TRBV27 and TRBJ2-7, with D perhaps matching TRBD1 (5 bases). Trimming shortened V by 5 bases and J by 0 bases, and 14 bases separated the two germline ends. The length of the CDR3 is 15 residues. The germline V gene encodes CDR1 MNHEY and CDR2 SMNVEV (reference sequence). CDR3 sequence reads: CASSRPGQGSYEQYF. The CDR3 DNA reads TGTGCCAGCAGTCGACCCGGGCAGGGCTCCTACGAGCAGTACTTC.

The J gene is TRBJ2-2, the V gene TRBV29-1; D unclear. Trimming took off 4 bases at V and 4 bases at J, with 10 bases between the two ends. The germline V gene has CDR1 SQVTM and CDR2 ANQGSEA. The CDR3 runs to 13 residues. CDR3 nucleotide sequence: TGCAGCGTTGGGGCAGCAACCACCGGGGAGCTGTTTTTT. Amino acids: CSVGAATTGELFF.

V is TRBV30 and J is TRBJ2-1; 12 bases line up with TRBD2. V trimming: 3 bases; J trimming: 5 bases; junction bases outside the gene matches: 5. Germline V lookup: CDR1 GTSNPN, CDR2 SVGIG (reference sequence). This CDR3 has 15 amino acids. CDR3 bases: TGTGCCTGGAGGGGGGGACTAGCGGGCAACAATGAGCAGTTCTTC. Amino acids: CAWRGGLAGNNEQFF. Filled out from reference TRBV30 and TRBJ2-1, the complete variable domain reads SQTIHQWPATLVQPVGSPLSLECTVEGTSNPNLYWYRQAAGRGLQLLFYSVGIGQISSEVPQNLSASRPQDRQFILSSKKLLLSDSGFYLCAWRGGLAGNNEQFFGPGTRLTVL.

This clone came up once. The chain recombines TRBV19 with TRBJ1-6; 10 bases map to TRBD1. Germline CDR1 is LNHDA and CDR2 is SQIVND (reference sequence). The CDR3 is 15 amino acids. J was trimmed by 8 bases and V by 5 bases; bases with no gene match: 6. This CDR3 reads CASSLTGTGDSPLHF. The CDR3 coding sequence is TGTGCCAGTAGTCTTACCGGGACAGGGGATTCACCCCTCCACTTT. The whole variable domain, remainder taken from reference TRBV19 and TRBJ1-6, is DGGITQSPKYLFRKEGQNVTLSCEQNLNHDAMYWYRQDPGQGLRLIYYSQIVNDFQKGDIAEGYSVSREKKESFPLTVTSAQKNPTAFYLCASSLTGTGDSPLHFGNGTRLTVT.

The CDR3 DNA reads as TGTGCCAGCAGCTTAGATTCCAGGGCACTCTACAATGAGCAGTTCTTC. Protein: CASSLDSRALYNEQFF. The rearrangement links TRBV7-2 to TRBJ2-1, with D maybe TRBD1 (5 bases). This CDR3 region has 16 residues. Trimming removed 1 base from V and 3 bases from J, with 13 bases in between. The V gene's germline CDR1 is SGHTA and CDR2 FQGNSA.

The J gene is TRBJ2-7, the V gene TRBV5-4; D unclear. The CDR3 has 13 amino acids. Trimming removed 4 bases from V and 0 bases from J, with 8 bases in between. Germline V lookup: CDR1 SGHNT, CDR2 YYREEE (reference sequence). CDR3 residues: CASSPGDSYEQYF. For the CDR3, the DNA is TGTGCCAGCAGCCCGGGTGACTCCTACGAGCAGTACTTC.

The rearrangement links TRBV29-1 to TRBJ1-1; 12 bases are a match to TRBD1. Losses at the gene ends were 3 bases for V and 6 bases for J; bases not matched to a gene: 2. Germline CDR1 reads SQVTM; CDR2 reads ANQGSEA. CDR3 size: 13 residues. CDR3 bases: TGCAGCGTTGATGGGACAGGGGGCTCTGAAGCTTTCTTT. It translates to CSVDGTGGSEAFF.

There are a few counts of this clone. The chain carries TRBV18 and TRBJ2-1, with 8 bases aligning to TRBD1. Germline CDR1 KGHSH, CDR2 LQKENI. The CDR3 sequence is 14 residues long. V lost 6 bases and J lost 8; bases outside the gene matches: 9. The CDR3 is CASSQGAPLDEQFF. The CDR3 coding sequence is TGTGCCAGCTCGCAGGGGGCGCCTTTGGATGAGCAGTTCTTC.

This chain links TRBV6-5 with TRBJ1-1; 9 nucleotides match TRBD1. V shed 6 bases and J 3 bases; nucleotides not matched to a gene: 5. The CDR3 is made up of 14 amino acids. Germline V gene lookup returns CDR1 MNHEY and CDR2 SVGAGI. The CDR3 protein is CASRGTGTYTEAFF. The CDR3 bases are TGTGCCAGCAGGGGGACAGGGACCTACACTGAAGCTTTCTTT.

This clone showed up just a few times. The rearrangement uses TRBV2 and TRBJ1-2, with D maybe TRBD1 (5 bases). CDR1 and CDR2 (germline): SNHLY, FYNNEI. V was clipped by 11 bases and J by 2 bases, with 12 bases between them. CDR3 size: 12 residues. CDR3 in DNA: TGTGCCTCCTGGGGCAGGAACTATGGCTACACCTTC. It yields the protein CASWGRNYGYTF.

V is TRBV7-3 and J is TRBJ2-1; 10 nucleotides agree with TRBD2. The length of the CDR3 is 16 residues. Germline loops: CDR1 SGHTA, CDR2 FQGTGA. The J segment lost 9 bases and the V segment lost 5 bases, leaving 13 bases of the junction unmatched. The CDR3, as DNA: TGTGCCAGCAGCCCAACCGAGCGGGGGGGCCGTGGTGAGCAGTTCTTC. Protein product: CASSPTERGGRGEQFF. Full variable domain (outside the CDR3, taken from reference TRBV7-3 and TRBJ2-1): GAGVSQTPSNKVTEKGKYVELRCDPISGHTALYWYRQSLGQGPEFLIYFQGTGAADDSGLPNDRFFAVRPEGSVSTLKIQRTERGDSAVYLCASSPTERGGRGEQFFGPGTRLTVL.

Details on this clone: Within the sample, other DNA sequences also encode this same CDR3. This chain joins TRBV5-6 and TRBJ1-5, with TRBD1 matching over 7 bases. The germline V gene has CDR1 SGHDT and CDR2 YYEEEE. The CDR3 covers 15 residues. V was pared by 2 bases and J by 0 bases, with 2 bases of the junction left unmatched. CDR3 loop: CASSLGGYSNQPQHF. The CDR3 DNA is TGTGCCAGCAGCTTAGGGGGCTATAGCAATCAGCCCCAGCATTTT.

This chain joins TRBV9 and TRBJ1-5, with D unclear. This CDR3 contains 12 residues. V was trimmed by 3 bases and J by 5 bases, leaving 6 bases between them. Germline lookup yields CDR1 SGDLS and CDR2 YYNGEE. CDR3 loop: CASSGEYQPQHF. The CDR3 DNA sequence: TGTGCCAGCAGCGGAGAGTATCAGCCCCAGCATTTT.